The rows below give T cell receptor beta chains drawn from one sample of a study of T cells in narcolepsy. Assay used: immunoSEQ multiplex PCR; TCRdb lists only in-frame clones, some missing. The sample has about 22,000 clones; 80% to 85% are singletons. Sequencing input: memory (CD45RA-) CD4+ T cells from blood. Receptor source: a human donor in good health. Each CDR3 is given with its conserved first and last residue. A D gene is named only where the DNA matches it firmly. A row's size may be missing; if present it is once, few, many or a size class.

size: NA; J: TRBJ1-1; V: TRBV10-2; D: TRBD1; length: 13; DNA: TGCGCCGGCAGCCTTACAGGGGGCACTGAAGCTTTCTTT; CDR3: CAGSLTGGTEAFF
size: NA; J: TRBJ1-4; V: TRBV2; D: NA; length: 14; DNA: TGTGCCAGCTCTGGTGTTGGGGGGAATGAAAAACTGTTTTTT; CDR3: CASSGVGGNEKLFF
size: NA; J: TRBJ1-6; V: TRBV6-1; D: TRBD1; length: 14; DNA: TGTGCCCTCCGGGAGGGACAGGGACTTTCACCCCTCCACTTT; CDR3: CALREGQGLSPLHF
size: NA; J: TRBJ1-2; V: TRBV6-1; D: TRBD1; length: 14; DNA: TGTGCCAGCAGTCCCGGACAGGGGGCGAGAGGCTACACCTTC; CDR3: CASSPGQGARGYTF
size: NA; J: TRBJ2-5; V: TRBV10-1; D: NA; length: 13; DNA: TGCGCCAGCAGTGGTGCGGGGGCAGAGACCCAGTACTTC; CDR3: CASSGAGAETQYF
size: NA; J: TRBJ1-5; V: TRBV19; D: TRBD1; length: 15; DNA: TGTGCCAGTAGTCGGACAGGGCAGGGGAATCAGCCCCAGCATTTT; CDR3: CASSRTGQGNQPQHF
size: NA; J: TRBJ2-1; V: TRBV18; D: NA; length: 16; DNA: TGTGCCAGCTCACCACCACGGGGGTTTTCCCACAATGAGCAGTTCTTC; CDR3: CASSPPRGFSHNEQFF
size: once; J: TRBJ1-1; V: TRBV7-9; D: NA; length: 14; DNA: TGTGCCAGCAGCTTAGTGCAGGGAGGGACTGAAGCTTTCTTT; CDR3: CASSLVQGGTEAFF
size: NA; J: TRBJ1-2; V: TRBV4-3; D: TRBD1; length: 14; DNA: TGCGCCAGCAGCCAAGCGACAGGGTCTCATGGCTACACCTTC; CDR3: CASSQATGSHGYTF
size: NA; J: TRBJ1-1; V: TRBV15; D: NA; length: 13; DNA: TGTGCCACCAGCAGAGATAGATTGGGGGAAGCTTTCTTT; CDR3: CATSRDRLGEAFF
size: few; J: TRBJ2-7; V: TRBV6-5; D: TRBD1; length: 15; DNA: TGTGCCAGCAGACGGCGTACAGGGGAAGGCTACGAGCAGTACTTC; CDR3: CASRRRTGEGYEQYF
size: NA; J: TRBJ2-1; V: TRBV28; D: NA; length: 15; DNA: TGTGCCAGCAGCCGCGGGGTGGGGTCCTACAATGAGCAGTTCTTC; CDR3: CASSRGVGSYNEQFF
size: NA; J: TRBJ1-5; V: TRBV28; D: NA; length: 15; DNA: TGTGCCAGCAGGGCCTATTTGTTGGGCAATCAGCCCCAGCATTTT; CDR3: CASRAYLLGNQPQHF
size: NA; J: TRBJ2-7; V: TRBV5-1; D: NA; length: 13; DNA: TGCGCCAGCAGCCTGCAGGAATACTACGAGCAGCACTTC; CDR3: CASSLQEYYEQHF
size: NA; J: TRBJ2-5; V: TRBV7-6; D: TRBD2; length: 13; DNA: TGTGCCAGCAGCTCATCGGGGGGAGAGACCCAGTACTTC; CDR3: CASSSSGGETQYF
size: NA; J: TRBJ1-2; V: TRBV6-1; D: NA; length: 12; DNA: TGTGCCAGCAGGAAGACAGATTATGGCTACACCTTC; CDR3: CASRKTDYGYTF
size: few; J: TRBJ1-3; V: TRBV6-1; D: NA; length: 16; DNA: TGTGCCAGCAGTGAAGCGGGCCAAGGGTCTGGAAACACCATATATTTT; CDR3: CASSEAGQGSGNTIYF